Listed below are T cell receptor beta chains from one sample, sequenced in a study of shared clonotypes between healthy human individuals. Generated by immunoSEQ multiplex PCR, the TCRdb table keeps only in-frame clones and is missing some. The sample has more than 2,000,000 clones; 85% to 95% are singletons. What was sequenced was naive CD4+ T cells from PBMCs. The receptor set was obtained from a man younger than 35 in good health. Some clones in this sample may be carry-over from other donors' samples. CDR3s include the opening cysteine and the closing phenylalanine or tryptophan. A clone size is listed for some rows: how often the clone was seen (once, few, many), or a class if it is expanded.

V: TRBV5-1; size: NA; J: TRBJ2-1; CDR3: CASSPTAGGYNEQFF
V: TRBV29-1; size: NA; J: TRBJ2-7; CDR3: CSVGGRSSYEQYF
V: TRBV6-5; size: NA; J: TRBJ2-7; CDR3: CASSTGSPSYEQYF
V: TRBV6-5; size: NA; J: TRBJ1-1; CDR3: CASSHRRDTGVRAFF
V: TRBV9; size: NA; J: TRBJ1-4; CDR3: CASSVGGDNEKLFF
V: TRBV7-6; size: NA; J: TRBJ1-6; CDR3: CASSFGQGGIGSPLHF
V: TRBV2; size: NA; J: TRBJ1-2; CDR3: CASSVAENGYTF
V: TRBV28; size: NA; J: TRBJ2-7; CDR3: CASSSPRVGSYEQYF
V: TRBV9; size: NA; J: TRBJ1-3; CDR3: CASSVALRQELNTIYF
V: TRBV7-2; size: NA; J: TRBJ2-3; CDR3: CASSLVGRATDTQYF
V: TRBV6-5; size: NA; J: TRBJ2-7; CDR3: CASSSPTSGSDDEQYF
V: TRBV5-4; size: NA; J: TRBJ2-7; CDR3: CASSPGTDTYEQYF
V: TRBV7-3; size: NA; J: TRBJ1-5; CDR3: CASSLTGGQQPQHF
V: TRBV18; size: NA; J: TRBJ2-5; CDR3: CASSRTSGEGETQYF
V: TRBV6-5; size: NA; J: TRBJ2-7; CDR3: CASSYSRRGLYEQYF
V: TRBV6-5; size: NA; J: TRBJ1-2; CDR3: CASHKWEGEDGYTF
V: TRBV6-5; size: NA; J: TRBJ2-5; CDR3: CAGGLAGDWSETQYF
V: TRBV9; size: NA; J: TRBJ2-5; CDR3: CASSVGRGANAETQYF
V: TRBV18; size: NA; J: TRBJ1-2; CDR3: CASSPGRDRVYGYTF
V: TRBV28; size: NA; J: TRBJ2-2; CDR3: CASIVGGRENTGELFF
V: TRBV28; size: once; J: TRBJ1-2; CDR3: CASRTGGGYGYTF
V: TRBV11-2; size: NA; J: TRBJ2-3; CDR3: CASSLGREQDTQYF
V: TRBV6-5; size: NA; J: TRBJ1-2; CDR3: CASSYGTGPGGYTF
V: TRBV7-3; size: once; J: TRBJ1-1; CDR3: CASSLTGQGTEAFF
V: TRBV14; size: NA; J: TRBJ1-2; CDR3: CASSRDRRYGYTF
V: TRBV6-4; size: NA; J: TRBJ1-2; CDR3: CASSLLSRDPPGYTF
V: TRBV7-2; size: NA; J: TRBJ2-1; CDR3: CASSFSGTSRIHEQFF
V: TRBV4-1; size: NA; J: TRBJ2-2; CDR3: CASSHWDSHTGELFF
V: TRBV11-1; size: few; J: TRBJ1-1; CDR3: CASSLAGTEAFF
V: TRBV6-1; size: NA; J: TRBJ1-1; CDR3: CASSGTGRNAFF
V: TRBV28; size: NA; J: TRBJ2-1; CDR3: CASSLYSGSGVNEQFF
V: TRBV28; size: NA; J: TRBJ1-1; CDR3: CASSVTPGTNSRAFF
V: TRBV28; size: NA; J: TRBJ2-5; CDR3: CASSSWALRETQYF
V: TRBV5-6; size: NA; J: TRBJ2-2; CDR3: CASSLGPRANTGELFF
V: TRBV18; size: NA; J: TRBJ2-5; CDR3: CASSPVRETQYF
V: TRBV15; size: NA; J: TRBJ1-3; CDR3: CATSRASSGNTIYF
V: TRBV9; size: NA; J: TRBJ2-7; CDR3: CASSVDHGSYEQYF
V: TRBV7-2; size: NA; J: TRBJ2-5; CDR3: CASSSQATSGRELETQYF
V: TRBV9; size: NA; J: TRBJ1-1; CDR3: CASSRWGRDTEAFF
V: TRBV14; size: NA; J: TRBJ2-1; CDR3: CASSQKLSASYNEQFF
V: TRBV7-2; size: NA; J: TRBJ1-5; CDR3: CASSLYRGADQPQHF
V: TRBV5-1; size: NA; J: TRBJ1-1; CDR3: CASSALTVGNTEAFF
V: TRBV5-6; size: NA; J: TRBJ2-7; CDR3: CASSWGLNSYEQYF
V: TRBV28; size: NA; J: TRBJ1-2; CDR3: CASSLLGYGYTF
V: TRBV9; size: NA; J: TRBJ2-1; CDR3: CASTSGLAGVNEQFF